A single sample gave rise to the 27 T cell receptor beta chains below, sequenced in a study of blood T cells in healthy people across ages. Using a J-beta primer mix together with a sample-barcoded 5' primer, a second PCR was run for roughly 7 to 12 cycles. TCRdb ran MiXCR on the 5' RACE reads and lists one entry per CDR3 protein. Of hundreds of thousands of distinct CDR3 sequences listed, more than 20% are singletons. These data also formed part of another study, on T cells of mothers and their children.

Sequencing used blood. These receptors all stem from a boy aged 5-17 years in good health.

The chain combines TRBV20-1 with TRBJ1-2; D is undetermined. The length of the CDR3 is 9 residues. The ends were cut back, 7 bases at V and 8 bases at J, with 8 bases in the middle. CDR1 DFQATT and CDR2 SNEGSKA come from the germline V gene (reference sequence). CDR3 in DNA: TGCAGTGTACCGGAGGGCTACACCTTC. The encoded protein is CSVPEGYTF.

This chain links TRBV7-8 with TRBJ1-4; the D is unclear. V was shortened by 3 bases and J by 4 bases, with 6 bases between the two germline ends. The CDR3 covers 13 residues. Germline CDR1 SGHVS, CDR2 FQNEAQ. The CDR3 reads CASSLRVNEKLFF. CDR3 sequence (DNA): TGTGCCAGCAGCTTGAGGGTTAATGAAAAACTGTTTTTT.

This clonotype was picked up a small number of times. The chain couples TRBV10-3 to TRBJ1-2; D remains unclear. V lost 4 bases, J lost 4 bases, and 16 bases lay in between. The CDR3 spans 15 residues. Germline V gene lookup returns CDR1 ENHRY and CDR2 SYGVKD. The CDR3, as DNA: TGTGCCATCAGTGTAGCTATTTGGGCTCCCTATGGCTACACCTTC. This gives the protein CAISVAIWAPYGYTF.

This sequence joins TRBV28 and TRBJ2-5, with 8 bases matching TRBD2. The J call may be incorrect, as the DNA end agrees better with TRBJ2-1. Germline CDR1 is MDHEN and CDR2 is SYDVKM. CDR3 length equals 16 residues. DNA of the CDR3: TGTGCCAGCAGTTTTGTTGCCGGGGGGGCCTTAGATGAGCAGTTCTTC. It specifies CASSFVAGGALDEQFF.

V and J are TRBV4-1 and TRBJ2-5; no firm D call. The CDR3 covers 17 residues. V was cut by 0 bases and J by 4 bases, with 18 bases left in between. CDR1 and CDR2 from the germline V gene are MGHRA and YSYEKL. DNA of the CDR3: TGCGCCAGCAGCCAAGATCTCTCAGGCACAACTGGAGAGACCCAGTACTTC. This encodes CASSQDLSGTTGETQYF.

The chain uses TRBV9 and TRBJ1-6; a weak D match, TRBD1 (5 bases). The V gene lost 6 bases and the J gene lost 11 bases, with 15 bases spanning the gap. The germline V gene encodes CDR1 SGDLS and CDR2 YYNGEE. The CDR3 runs to 13 residues. The CDR3: CASKVGTPPPLHF. DNA for the CDR3: TGTGCCAGCAAGGTAGGGACCCCGCCACCCCTCCACTTT.

The chain carries TRBV20-1 and TRBJ1-1; D unresolved. CDR3 length equals 12 residues. Germline lookup yields CDR1 DFQATT and CDR2 SNEGSKA (reference sequence). The V gene lost 4 bases and the J gene lost 6 bases, with 12 bases spanning the gap. The CDR3 DNA is TGCAGTGCTAAAGCCGGTGGTGCTGAAGCTTTCTTT. Protein: CSAKAGGAEAFF.

The chain carries TRBV18 and TRBJ2-1, with D possibly matching TRBD1 (6 bases). The V gene lost 1 base and the J gene lost 2 bases, with 15 bases spanning the gap. The CDR3 sequence is 17 residues long. The germline V gene has CDR1 KGHSH and CDR2 LQKENI. The CDR3 is CASSPQYQGYTYNEQFF. In DNA form, the CDR3 reads TGTGCCAGCTCACCACAATACCAGGGGTACACCTACAATGAGCAGTTCTTC.

For this clonotype: Relative to the germline gene, one junction end is altered; a read error may explain this. CDR3 sequence: CASSVAGSNPPLHF. As DNA, the CDR3 is TGTGCCAGTAGTGTGGCTGGATCTAATCCACCCCTCCACTTT. The chain uses TRBV2 and TRBJ1-6, with D uncertain. The CDR3 has 14 amino acids. Germline-derived CDR1 and CDR2 are SNHLY and FYNNEI.

This clonotype was observed once. The chain's CDR3 is CASSRDRIQETQYF. The CDR3 region has the DNA TGTGCCAGCTCACGAGACAGAATACAAGAGACCCAGTACTTC. The chain recombines TRBV18 with TRBJ2-5; tentative D call: TRBD1 (5 bases). CDR1 and CDR2 from the germline V gene are KGHSH and LQKENI. V lost 4 bases to trimming and J lost 2 bases, with 11 bases between them. This CDR3 spans 14 amino acids.

This clonotype was seen a few times. The gene calls are TRBV7-9 and TRBJ2-5; 8 bases agree with TRBD2. The CDR3 spans 17 residues. The V segment lost 5 bases and the J segment 3 bases; nucleotides outside the gene matches: 14. Looked up from germline, CDR1 is SEHNR and CDR2 is FQNEAQ (reference sequence). The CDR3 sequence is CASSARGAGVREETQYF. CDR3 DNA: TGTGCCAGCAGCGCAAGAGGAGCGGGGGTGCGGGAAGAGACCCAGTACTTC. Full variable domain (remainder filled in from reference TRBV7-9 and TRBJ2-5): DTGVSQNPRHKITKRGQNVTFRCDPISEHNRLYWYRQTLGQGPEFLTYFQNEAQLEKSRLLSDRFSAERPKGSFSTLEIQRTEQGDSAMYLCASSARGAGVREETQYFGPGTRLLVL.

This clonotype was picked up many times. The rearrangement links TRBV4-3 to TRBJ2-1; TRBD2 agrees at 7 bases. This CDR3 is 19 amino acids long. The trim removed 3 bases at V and 3 bases at J, leaving 17 bases unmatched. Germline values: CDR1 LGHNA, CDR2 YSLEER. As DNA, the CDR3 is TGCGCCAGCAGCCACCTAACGGGAACTAGCGAGATTTTCTACAATGAGCAGTTCTTC. It translates to CASSHLTGTSEIFYNEQFF.

V gene TRBV9 combines with J gene TRBJ1-2; D not certain. This CDR3 comprises 15 residues. Trimming stripped 0 bases from V and 0 bases from J, with 9 bases between. CDR1 is SGDLS, CDR2 YYNGEE, per germline. CDR3 loop: CASSVVAEPNYGYTF. In DNA, the CDR3 is TGTGCCAGCAGCGTAGTTGCCGAGCCTAACTATGGCTACACCTTC.

The chain has TRBV7-9 and TRBJ2-1; D not certain. The CDR3 spans 13 residues. V was shortened by 8 bases and J by 10 bases, with 18 bases between the two germline ends. The germline V gene has CDR1 SEHNR and CDR2 FQNEAQ (reference sequence). CDR3 amino acids: CASRPTNGWEQFF. The CDR3 DNA is TGTGCCAGCCGCCCCACGAACGGGTGGGAGCAGTTCTTC.

The genes are TRBV28 and TRBJ2-7; 8 bases align to TRBD1. This CDR3 has 13 residues. V shed 8 bases, J shed 2 bases, and the junction held 5 bases outside the gene matches. Germline CDR1 is MDHEN and CDR2 is SYDVKM. The CDR3 DNA sequence: TGTGCCAGCCGACAGGGGACAACCTACGAGCAGTACTTC. As protein: CASRQGTTYEQYF.

The chain has TRBV20-1 and TRBJ1-1; D gene ambiguous. The germline CDR1 and CDR2 sequences are DFQATT and SNEGSKA (reference sequence). V lost 6 bases and J 0 bases, leaving 8 bases between the germline ends. The CDR3 totals 12 residues. The CDR3: CSAAPVNTEAFF. The CDR3 DNA sequence: TGCAGTGCCGCTCCTGTGAACACTGAAGCTTTCTTT.

This clonotype was seen a few times. A junction end diverges from the germline sequence, so it may reflect a read error. The V gene is TRBV7-7, the J gene TRBJ2-3, with 8 bases that match TRBD2. The CDR3 is 15 residues long. Germline V gives CDR1 SSHAT, CDR2 FNYEAQ (reference sequence). The CDR3 region has the DNA TGTGCTAGCAGCCCTACTAGCGGACGCACAGATACGCAGTATTTT. This codes for CASSPTSGRTDTQYF. Filled out from reference TRBV7-7 and TRBJ2-3, the complete variable domain reads GAGVSQSPRYKVTKRGQDVTLRCDPISSHATLYWYQQALGQGPEFLTYFNYEAQPDKSGLPSDRFSAERPEGSISTLTIQRTEQRDSAMYRCASSPTSGRTDTQYFGPGTRLTVL.

The chain couples TRBV7-2 to TRBJ2-5; 7 nucleotides match TRBD1. The CDR3 has 14 amino acids. CDR1 and CDR2 (germline): SGHTA, FQGNSA. J gave up 1 base and V 7 bases, and 6 bases lay outside the gene matches. CDR3 DNA: TGTGCCAGCAAGGGGCAGGGGGTCCAAGAGACCCAGTACTTC. Translated, it gives CASKGQGVQETQYF.

The chain employs TRBV7-3 and TRBJ1-1; no reliable D call. The ends were cut back, 5 bases at V and 4 bases at J, with 20 bases in the middle. Germline V gene data show CDR1 as SGHTA and CDR2 as FQGTGA. The CDR3 is 16 amino acids. The CDR3 coding sequence is TGTGCCAGCAGCCCCACATCCTCGGACGACGGCACTGAAGCTTTCTTT. Translated: CASSPTSSDDGTEAFF.

The chain couples TRBV20-1 to TRBJ2-7; D is ambiguous. The germline gives CDR1 DFQATT, CDR2 SNEGSKA (reference sequence). The CDR3 runs to 11 residues. Trimming cost V 6 bases and J 6 bases, with 12 bases left between them. CDR3 in amino acids: CSARVWSEQYF. In DNA form, the CDR3 reads TGCAGTGCAAGGGTTTGGAGCGAGCAGTACTTC.

This clonotype was recorded a few times. V usage is TRBV4-1 and J usage is TRBJ2-7, with D possibly TRBD1 on 5 matching bases. CDR3 length: 18 amino acids. The germline V gene has CDR1 MGHRA and CDR2 YSYEKL. Trimming removed 4 bases from V and 0 bases from J, with 22 bases in between. CDR3 in DNA: TGCGCCAGCAGCCGCAAGATTACAGGACAACAAATCTCCTACGAGCAGTACTTC. It specifies CASSRKITGQQISYEQYF.

A few counts support this clonotype. J is TRBJ1-1 and V is TRBV29-1; 7 bases line up with TRBD1. Germline lookup yields CDR1 SQVTM and CDR2 ANQGSEA. The trim removed 7 bases at V and 11 bases at J, leaving 10 bases unmatched. The CDR3 sequence is 11 residues long. CDR3 protein: CSGRTDRRAFF. The DNA for the CDR3 is TGCAGCGGGCGAACGGACAGGAGGGCTTTCTTT. The variable domain in full, completed from reference TRBV29-1 and TRBJ1-1, reads SAVISQKPSRDICQRGTSLTIQCQVDSQVTMMFWYRQQPGQSLTLIATANQGSEATYESGFVIDKFPISRPNLTFSTLTVSNMSPEDSSIYLCSGRTDRRAFFGQGTRLTVV.

The chain uses TRBV28 and TRBJ2-1, with a tentative D call TRBD1 (6 bases). V was trimmed by 7 bases and J by 0 bases, leaving 13 bases between them. CDR1 and CDR2 (germline): MDHEN, SYDVKM. The CDR3 runs to 15 residues. CDR3 sequence reads: CASNFRGRSYNEQFF. The CDR3 nucleotides are TGTGCCAGCAATTTCAGGGGCCGCTCCTACAATGAGCAGTTCTTC.

The table lists this clonotype with a few counts. The rearrangement uses TRBV27 and TRBJ2-2, with 9 bases identical to TRBD1. Trimming cost V 7 bases and J 3 bases; bases outside gene matches: 6. CDR1 MNHEY and CDR2 SMNVEV come from the germline V gene (reference sequence). The CDR3 covers 15 residues. The CDR3 nucleotides read TGTGCCAGCACCACCGGGACAGGGTACACCGGGGAGCTGTTTTTT. As protein: CASTTGTGYTGELFF.

The rearrangement joins TRBV4-3 to TRBJ2-7; D might be TRBD1 or TRBD2, each matching 5 bases. The CDR3 totals 14 residues. Germline CDR1 reads LGHNA; CDR2 reads YSLEER. Trimming shortened V by 4 bases and J by 0 bases, and 10 bases separated the two germline ends. CDR3 protein: CASSPGTDSYEQYF. CDR3 coding DNA: TGCGCCAGCAGCCCAGGGACGGACTCCTACGAGCAGTACTTC.

V usage is TRBV7-2 and J usage is TRBJ2-1; D is unresolved. In germline, CDR1 is SGHTA, CDR2 FQGNSA. This CDR3 spans 15 amino acids. V was clipped by 5 bases and J by 2 bases, with 13 bases between them. The CDR3 reads CASSPLMSPYNEQFF. The DNA of the CDR3 is TGTGCCAGCAGCCCGTTGATGTCCCCCTACAATGAGCAGTTCTTC.

This clonotype showed up just a few times. CDR3 nucleotides: TGTGCCAGCAGCTTAGTGCGGACAGGGGGTATAAGCAATCAGCCCCAGCATTTT. Amino acids: CASSLVRTGGISNQPQHF. The gene calls are TRBV7-2 and TRBJ1-5; 10 bases agree with TRBD1. The germline CDR1 and CDR2 sequences are SGHTA and FQGNSA. V lost 1 base and J lost 1; bases outside the gene matches: 7. This CDR3 has 18 residues.